This TCR beta chain is from a study of siplizumab effects on memory and regulatory T cells. The CDR3 covers 16 residues. The germline V and J ends were trimmed by 5 bases and 0 bases, with 14 bases remaining between them. Germline loops: CDR1 LNHDA, CDR2 SQIVND (reference sequence). Sequencing was performed with immunoSEQ multiplex PCR; in TCRdb, only in-frame clones are kept and a portion is missing. The sample yields around 87,000 clones, 70% to 90% seen once. With respect to this clone: Its matching antigen is unknown.

Study conclusions and caveats: The study found naive T cells seemingly more diverse than memory cells and seemingly major alloresponse contributors.

The chain is built from TRBV19 and TRBJ2-1; D call uncertain. The clonotype was recovered from a human donor in good health. Material: CD4+ T cells sorted from blood. Here the CDR3 DNA reads TGTGCCAGTAGTTCGACCCCCCGGAGCTCCTACAATGAGCAGTTCTTC. The encoded protein is CASSSTPRSSYNEQFF.